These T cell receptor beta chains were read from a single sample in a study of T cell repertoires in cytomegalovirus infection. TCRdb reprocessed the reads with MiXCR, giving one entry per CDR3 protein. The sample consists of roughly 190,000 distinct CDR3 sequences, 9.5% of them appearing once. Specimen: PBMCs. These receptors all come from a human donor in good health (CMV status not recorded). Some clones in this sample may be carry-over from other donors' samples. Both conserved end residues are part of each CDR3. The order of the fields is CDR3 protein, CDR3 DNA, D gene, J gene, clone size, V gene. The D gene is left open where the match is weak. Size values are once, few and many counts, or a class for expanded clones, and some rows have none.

CASSSFDRDYGYTF,TGTGCCAGCAGCTCCTTTGACAGGGACTATGGCTACACCTTC,TRBD1,TRBJ1-2,.,TRBV7-6
CASSLGPAGGSPQYF,TGTGCCAGCAGCTTAGGTCCAGCGGGGGGCTCTCCCCAGTACTTC,TRBD2,TRBJ2-5,.,TRBV5-4
CASSLLLAGGFQETQYF,TGTGCCAGCAGCTTACTCCTAGCGGGTGGGTTTCAAGAGACCCAGTACTTC,TRBD2,TRBJ2-5,many,TRBV7-9
CASSSGNPGGNEQFF,TGCGCCAGCAGCTCCGGGAACCCGGGCGGGAATGAGCAGTTCTTC,.,TRBJ2-1,.,TRBV5-1
CASSLDGVSYEQYF,TGTGCCAGCAGTTTAGATGGCGTCAGCTACGAGCAGTACTTC,.,TRBJ2-7,many,TRBV12-3/TRBV12-4
CASKGQKGTAFF,TGTGCCAGTAAAGGGCAAAAGGGGACGGCTTTCTTT,.,TRBJ1-1,many,TRBV19
CASNDRGHSPLHF,TGTGCCAGCAATGACAGAGGTCACTCACCCCTCCACTTT,.,TRBJ1-6,few,TRBV2
CASRSVRRDANEQFF,TGTGCCAGCCGGTCTGTCCGGAGGGACGCGAATGAGCAGTTCTTC,.,TRBJ2-1,many,TRBV6-2/TRBV6-3
CSARDFRGIYQETQYF,TGCAGTGCTAGAGATTTCAGGGGAATTTACCAAGAGACCCAGTACTTC,.,TRBJ2-5,few,TRBV20-1
CASSLVGLGADTQYF,TGTGCCAGCAGCTTAGTTGGCTTAGGAGCAGATACGCAGTATTTT,.,TRBJ2-3,many,TRBV7-2
CASSVESIRNTEAFF,TGTGCCAGCAGCGTAGAGTCGATACGGAACACTGAAGCTTTCTTT,.,TRBJ1-1,few,TRBV9
CASSLQAAHTDTQYF,TGTGCCAGCAGTTTACAGGCGGCCCACACAGATACGCAGTATTTT,.,TRBJ2-3,few,TRBV28
CASSIPGGLSTDTQYF,TGTGCCAGCAGCATCCCGGGGGGCCTGAGCACAGATACGCAGTATTTT,.,TRBJ2-3,many,TRBV7-9
CASSDTGTGTDTQYF,TGTGCCAGCAGTGATACAGGGACTGGGACAGATACGCAGTATTTT,.,TRBJ2-3,many,TRBV6-1
CSAPSKFGSYEQYF,TGCAGTGCTCCTAGCAAGTTCGGTTCCTACGAGCAGTACTTC,.,TRBJ2-7,few,TRBV20-1
CASSLGSGRAYYEQYF,TGTGCCAGCAGCTTAGGGAGCGGGAGGGCCTACTACGAGCAGTACTTC,TRBD2,TRBJ2-7,many,TRBV7-3
CASSQDLTGQGRNEQFF,TGCGCCAGCAGCCAAGATCTCACGGGACAGGGGAGAAATGAGCAGTTCTTC,TRBD1,TRBJ2-1,many,TRBV4-1
CASLPGIAYEQYF,TGTGCCAGCCTCCCGGGTATAGCCTACGAGCAGTACTTC,.,TRBJ2-7,few,TRBV28
CASSFLWTSGKYEQYF,TGTGCCAGCAGTTTTCTATGGACTAGCGGGAAATACGAGCAGTACTTC,TRBD2,TRBJ2-7,many,TRBV28
CASSQTLGVTGELFF,TGTGCCAGCAGCCAAACCCTTGGGGTGACCGGGGAGCTGTTTTTT,.,TRBJ2-2,few,TRBV14
CASSAGLPGANVLTF,TGCGCCAGCAGCGCGGGGCTTCCTGGGGCCAACGTCCTGACTTTC,.,TRBJ2-6,.,TRBV5-1
CAWSGSNQPQHF,TGTGCCTGGTCAGGGAGCAATCAGCCCCAGCATTTT,.,TRBJ1-5,few,TRBV30
CSATPTDGQGYEQYF,TGCAGTGCTACGCCTACTGACGGACAGGGTTACGAGCAGTACTTC,TRBD1,TRBJ2-7,.,TRBV20-1
CASSRHIRFLNTEAFF,TGTGCCAGCAGCAGACACATCAGATTTTTGAACACTGAAGCTTTCTTT,.,TRBJ1-1,many,TRBV28
CASSRRDGRNTEAFF,TGTGCCAGCAGCCGCCGGGACGGAAGGAACACTGAAGCTTTCTTT,.,TRBJ1-1,many,TRBV7-2
CASSLRWTGGNSYNEQFF,TGTGCCAGCAGCTTACGGTGGACAGGGGGTAATTCCTACAATGAGCAGTTCTTC,TRBD1,TRBJ2-1,many,TRBV11-2
CASSQDLRWSGRLGQFF,TGTGCCAGCAGCCAAGATCTACGGTGGAGCGGGAGACTCGGCCAGTTCTTC,TRBD2,TRBJ2-1,many,TRBV4-2
CASSLLMASGYNEQFF,TGTGCCAGCAGCTTGCTGATGGCTAGTGGCTACAATGAGCAGTTCTTC,.,TRBJ2-1,many,TRBV5-5
CASTPWTGGMEAFF,TGTGCCAGCACCCCCTGGACAGGGGGAATGGAAGCTTTCTTT,TRBD1,TRBJ1-1,.,TRBV28
CASSPDDSNYGYTF,TGTGCCAGCAGTCCAGACGACAGTAACTATGGCTACACCTTC,.,TRBJ1-2,many,TRBV7-6
CSADPGTGLGKLFF,TGCAGTGCTGATCCGGGGACAGGGTTAGGAAAACTGTTTTTT,TRBD1,TRBJ1-4,.,TRBV20-1
CASSYRVGNQPQHF,TGTGCCAGCAGCTACAGGGTTGGCAATCAGCCCCAGCATTTT,.,TRBJ1-5,.,TRBV28
CSVGVGTKGYTF,TGCAGCGTTGGGGTCGGGACTAAGGGCTACACCTTC,.,TRBJ1-2,.,TRBV29-1
CASSPGGPYEQFF,TGTGCCAGCAGTCCGGGGGGGCCTTATGAGCAGTTCTTC,TRBD2,TRBJ2-1,many,TRBV12-3/TRBV12-4
CATFSDSNYGYTF,TGTGCCACGTTCTCAGACAGTAACTATGGCTACACCTTC,.,TRBJ1-2,.,TRBV6-1
CASSFTGTGGTDTQYF,TGTGCCAGCAGCTTTACCGGGACAGGGGGCACAGATACGCAGTATTTT,TRBD1,TRBJ2-3,many,TRBV7-8
CASSLGRGGSNQPQHF,TGTGCCAGCTCCTTGGGACGGGGGGGTAGCAATCAGCCCCAGCATTTT,.,TRBJ1-5,many,TRBV28
CASSYSRGPPGEQFF,TGTGCCAGCAGTTACTCGAGGGGGCCACCCGGTGAGCAGTTCTTC,TRBD1,TRBJ2-1,.,TRBV6-6
CAISRDSPYGYTF,TGTGCCATCAGCAGGGACAGCCCCTATGGCTACACCTTC,TRBD1,TRBJ1-2,few,TRBV10-3
CASSPEGTGADTQYF,TGTGCCAGCTCACCTGAAGGGACAGGGGCAGATACGCAGTATTTT,TRBD1,TRBJ2-3,few,TRBV18
CSARTPRTDTQYF,TGCAGTGCAAGGACTCCACGCACAGATACGCAGTATTTT,.,TRBJ2-3,.,TRBV20-1
CSVRSTGEAFF,TGCAGCGTTAGATCTACAGGGGAAGCTTTCTTT,.,TRBJ1-1,many,TRBV29-1
CASSSEGQGAYEQYF,TGTGCCAGCAGCTCTGAGGGACAGGGGGCCTACGAGCAGTACTTC,TRBD1,TRBJ2-7,many,TRBV28
CSVPIQGSYEQYF,TGCAGCGTTCCCATACAGGGCTCCTACGAGCAGTACTTC,.,TRBJ2-7,.,TRBV29-1
CANHRGGHQPQHF,TGTGCTAACCACCGAGGGGGCCATCAGCCCCAGCATTTT,TRBD1,TRBJ1-5,many,TRBV28
CSARDRIDYGYTF,TGCAGTGCTAGAGATCGGATCGACTATGGCTACACCTTC,.,TRBJ1-2,few,TRBV20-1
CASSFRLAGVTDTQYF,TGTGCCAGCAGCTTTCGACTAGCGGGGGTCACAGATACGCAGTATTTT,TRBD2,TRBJ2-3,many,TRBV7-2
CASRLAGSNTGELFF,TGTGCCAGCCGACTAGCGGGGTCGAACACCGGGGAGCTGTTTTTT,TRBD2,TRBJ2-2,many,TRBV7-3
CASSQASAFKDTQYF,TGCGCCAGCAGCCAAGCCAGCGCCTTTAAAGATACGCAGTATTTT,.,TRBJ2-3,few,TRBV4-1
CASSYSYDRMNTEAFF,TGTGCCAGCAGTTACTCGTATGACAGGATGAACACTGAAGCTTTCTTT,.,TRBJ1-1,many,TRBV6-5
CASSLGRVWETQYF,TGTGCCAGCAGCTTGGGCCGGGTGTGGGAGACCCAGTACTTC,.,TRBJ2-5,.,TRBV7-9
CASSQRAQITDTQYF,TGCGCCAGCAGCCAACGGGCCCAGATCACAGATACGCAGTATTTT,.,TRBJ2-3,many,TRBV4-1
CASSYSISSGGTDTQYF,TGTGCCAGCAGTTACTCGATTTCTAGCGGGGGCACAGATACGCAGTATTTT,TRBD2,TRBJ2-3,many,TRBV6-5
CASSSLWGWKSYEQYF,TGTGCCAGCAGCTCCCTATGGGGCTGGAAATCCTACGAGCAGTACTTC,.,TRBJ2-7,many,TRBV28
CASSPGSSGGSGANVLTF,TGTGCCAGCAGTCCCGGGTCTAGCGGGGGCTCTGGGGCCAACGTCCTGACTTTC,TRBD2,TRBJ2-6,.,TRBV6-8
CASSSVVGGLSYNEQFF,TGTGCCAGCAGCTCTGTGGTAGGGGGCTTATCCTACAATGAGCAGTTCTTC,TRBD1,TRBJ2-1,.,TRBV5-3
CASSTGQPNQPQHF,TGTGCCAGCAGTACGGGACAGCCAAATCAGCCCCAGCATTTT,TRBD1,TRBJ1-5,many,TRBV6-1
CASSPGRLAGHTDTQYF,TGTGCCAGCAGCCCGGGCCGCCTAGCGGGACACACAGATACGCAGTATTTT,TRBD2,TRBJ2-3,few,TRBV5-5
CASSLALLAGNNEQFF,TGTGCCAGCAGCTTAGCTTTGCTAGCGGGAAACAATGAGCAGTTCTTC,TRBD2,TRBJ2-1,many,TRBV7-2
CASSLGTGGGDTQYF,TGTGCCAGCAGCTTAGGGACAGGGGGCGGCGATACGCAGTATTTT,TRBD1,TRBJ2-3,many,TRBV7-2